Listed below are T cell receptor beta chains from one sample, sequenced in a study of shared clonotypes between healthy human individuals. Profiling relied on immunoSEQ multiplex PCR, and the TCRdb table lists in-frame clones only, not all of them. The sample gives about 1.1 million clones, approximately 77% of which show up once; approximately 0.95% is in the top ten. The sample comprised memory CD4+ T cells from PBMCs. The receptors were gathered from a man between 18 and 35 years old in good health. Some clones in this sample may be carry-over from other donors' samples. The CDR3 runs from the conserved cysteine through the conserved F or W. The D gene is left open where the match is weak. Rows give clone size only sometimes, using once, few, many, or a class for an expanded clone.

D,V,J,size,DNA,CDR3
-,TRBV9,TRBJ2-1,-,TGTGCCAGCAGCCTTGGAGGGACGGGATGGAATGAGCAGTTCTTC,CASSLGGTGWNEQFF
TRBD1,TRBV4-1,TRBJ1-5,few,TGCGCCAGCTCCCAGAGTACAGGGGAGGGGCAGCCCCAGCATTTT,CASSQSTGEGQPQHF
-,TRBV19,TRBJ2-7,-,TGTGCCAGTAGTATAGTCTACGAGCAGTACTTC,CASSIVYEQYF
-,TRBV18,TRBJ2-1,-,TGTGCCAGCTCACCGGCGGGAACCCTCTCCTACAATGAGCAGTTCTTC,CASSPAGTLSYNEQFF
-,TRBV4-1,TRBJ1-1,-,TGCGCCAGCAGCCAGGGTGGTAGTTGGACTGAAGCTTTCTTT,CASSQGGSWTEAFF
-,TRBV5-1,TRBJ2-1,-,TGCGCCAGCAGCTTGTTTTCCCAGCGCAATGAGCAGTTCTTC,CASSLFSQRNEQFF
-,TRBV10-2,TRBJ1-5,-,TGCGCCAGCAGTGTGGGAGAGGGACAGCCCCAGCATTTT,CASSVGEGQPQHF
-,TRBV2,TRBJ1-3,-,TGTGCCAGCAGTTTCGGGAACACCATATATTTT,CASSFGNTIYF
-,TRBV6-1,TRBJ2-7,-,TGTGCCAGCAGTGAAGGGGGCGGAGCCTACGAGCAGTACTTC,CASSEGGGAYEQYF
TRBD1,TRBV7-2,TRBJ1-2,-,TGTGCCAGCAGCTTAAGCTCAGGGGGCGCGGATGGCTACACCTTC,CASSLSSGGADGYTF
TRBD1,TRBV7-2,TRBJ2-2,-,TGTGCCAGCAGCCTCACAGGGGTATTGAACACCGGGGAGCTGTTTTTT,CASSLTGVLNTGELFF
TRBD2,TRBV9,TRBJ2-3,-,TGTGCCAGCAGCCCTTCTCCGGGGACTAACACAGATACGCAGTATTTT,CASSPSPGTNTDTQYF
TRBD1,TRBV5-1,TRBJ1-2,-,TGCGCCAGCAGCCCAGGGGGCGCCGGGAACTATGGCTACACCTTC,CASSPGGAGNYGYTF
-,TRBV5-1,TRBJ1-3,-,TGCGCCAGCAGCTTGAAAACTTCTGGAAACACCATATATTTT,CASSLKTSGNTIYF
-,TRBV30,TRBJ1-4,-,TGTGCCTGGAGTGTACGTTCCTGGGTCGGAGGTGAAAAACTGTTTTTT,CAWSVRSWVGGEKLFF
TRBD2,TRBV7-9,TRBJ2-3,-,TGTGCCAGCAGCCTCGGGGCTAGCGGAACCACAGATACGCAGTATTTT,CASSLGASGTTDTQYF
TRBD2,TRBV4-3,TRBJ2-3,-,TGCGCCAGCAGCCTTAGCGGGGGGGCCGATACGCAGTATTTT,CASSLSGGADTQYF
TRBD1,TRBV7-2,TRBJ2-4,-,TGTGCCAGCAAACCCACAGGGACAGCAAACATTCAGTACTTC,CASKPTGTANIQYF
-,TRBV28,TRBJ1-2,-,TGTGCCAGCAGTTTGGGGGCTCAGGGGCACTATGGCTACACCTTC,CASSLGAQGHYGYTF
TRBD1,TRBV6-1,TRBJ1-4,-,TGTGCCAGCAGTGAACAAGACAGGGACAAACTGTTTTTT,CASSEQDRDKLFF
TRBD2,TRBV5-1,TRBJ2-1,once,TGCGCCAGCAGCCTAGCCCTTACGGGGGGTGGGAATGAGCAGTTCTTC,CASSLALTGGGNEQFF
-,TRBV28,TRBJ1-2,-,TGTGCCAGCACCTGGTCGGGGGGCCCCAACTATGGCTACACCTTC,CASTWSGGPNYGYTF
TRBD1,TRBV4-1,TRBJ2-1,-,TGCGCCAGCAGCCAAGAGGAGACAGGGGTCTCCTACAATGAGCAGTTCTTC,CASSQEETGVSYNEQFF
-,TRBV6-1,TRBJ1-1,-,TGTGCCAGCAGTGATAGAGAAATTGTAAGGCACACTGAAGCTTTCTTT,CASSDREIVRHTEAFF